A selection of T cell receptor beta chains follows, all from one sample in a study of T cells in Graves' hyperthyroidism and ophthalmopathy. Via MiXCR, TCRdb re-called the multiplex PCR reads, giving one row per CDR3 protein. The sample lists approximately 380,000 distinct CDR3 sequences; about 18% were seen once. The sequenced sample consisted of blood. The receptors come from a man between 18 and 35 years old with Graves' ophthalmopathy. Each CDR3 is given with its conserved first and last residue. D genes are given only for firm matches. A clone size is listed for some rows: how often the clone was seen (once, few, many), or a class if it is expanded.

many	TRBD1	TRBV5-1	TRBJ2-3	TGCGCCAGCAGCTTGGAAGGACAGGGCACAGATACGCAGTATTTT	CASSLEGQGTDTQYF
-	-	TRBV24-1	TRBJ2-1	TGTGCCACCAGTGATTTGGGTGGGGTTGGCGACAATGAGCAGTTCTTC	CATSDLGGVGDNEQFF
many	TRBD2	TRBV28	TRBJ2-5	TGTGCCAGCAGTTCCTTGGGACTAGCGGGAGAGACCCAGTACTTC	CASSSLGLAGETQYF
many	TRBD1	TRBV2	TRBJ1-1	TGTGCCAGCAGAACCCGGGACAGGGGGCTTGAAGCTTTCTTT	CASRTRDRGLEAFF
-	-	TRBV9	TRBJ1-2	TGTGCCAGCAGCGTAGTCCCATCCGACTATGGCTACACCTTC	CASSVVPSDYGYTF
few	-	TRBV7-8	TRBJ1-5	TGTGCCAGCAGCTTAGAAGGACCCCAGCCCCAGCATTTT	CASSLEGPQPQHF
-	-	TRBV11-2	TRBJ2-1	TGTGCCAGCAGCTTCCGGACTTCCAATGAGCAGTTCTTC	CASSFRTSNEQFF
-	TRBD2	TRBV20-1	TRBJ2-5	TGCAGTGCTAGCCCTAGCGGGGGGGCCTACTTTCAAGAGACCCAGTACTTC	CSASPSGGAYFQETQYF
many	-	TRBV28	TRBJ1-2	TGTGCCAGCAGTTCAAACAGGGATGGCTACACCTTC	CASSSNRDGYTF
-	-	TRBV5-1	TRBJ2-2	TGCGCCAGCAGCAGAAGGGGGGTTATGAACACCGGGGAGCTGTTTTTT	CASSRRGVMNTGELFF
-	TRBD1	TRBV20-1	TRBJ2-3	TGCAGTGCTAGGTTGCCACCGGGACAGGGGGCAGGGGATACGCAGTATTTT	CSARLPPGQGAGDTQYF
many	-	TRBV9	TRBJ1-2	TGTGCCAGCAGCGTAGGGGGAGGTTCGGACTGGACTAACTATGGCTACACCTTC	CASSVGGGSDWTNYGYTF
many	TRBD2	TRBV6-1	TRBJ2-1	TGTGCCAGCAAACTCCAAGCGGGACTAGCGGGGAAGCAGTTCTTC	CASKLQAGLAGKQFF
many	TRBD1	TRBV19	TRBJ1-1	TGTGCCAGTAGTACGGGACAGGGGGCGTCCGGAGCTTTCTTT	CASSTGQGASGAFF
few	-	TRBV7-6	TRBJ2-6	TGTGCCAGCAGTCTTCAAGGAGGGGACCTCTCTGGGGCCAACGTCCTGACTTTC	CASSLQGGDLSGANVLTF
-	-	TRBV7-9	TRBJ1-4	TGTGCCAGCAGTTCGTCCGGGATACAAGAAAAACTGTTTTTT	CASSSSGIQEKLFF
-	-	TRBV4-1	TRBJ1-2	TGCGCCAGCAGCCAAGCACCGAAAGGGAACTATGGCTACACCTTC	CASSQAPKGNYGYTF
-	-	TRBV12-3/TRBV12-4	TRBJ2-5	TGTGCCAGCACCCCGGGGGGCCTGGAGACCCAGTACTTC	CASTPGGLETQYF
many	-	TRBV3-1	TRBJ2-5	TGTGCCAGCAGCCAACCTTCGTGGGAGACCCAGTACTTC	CASSQPSWETQYF
few	-	TRBV27	TRBJ1-1	TGTGCCAGCGGACTCCAGGGGCGGCGGGCTGAAGCTTTCTTT	CASGLQGRRAEAFF
few	-	TRBV10-1	TRBJ2-1	TGCGCCAGCAGTGAGGCCGGGGAAGGGAGAAATGAGCAGTTCTTC	CASSEAGEGRNEQFF
many	-	TRBV6-6	TRBJ1-2	TGTGCCAGCAGTTACCGGCTTAGGGCGGGAGACTATGGCTACACCTTC	CASSYRLRAGDYGYTF
many	TRBD1	TRBV12-3/TRBV12-4	TRBJ2-7	TGTGCCAGCAGCTCTCGGACAGGGGGCATCGAGCAGTACTTC	CASSSRTGGIEQYF
many	-	TRBV5-1	TRBJ1-1	TGCGCCAGCAGCTTGGAACCGGAGGTAAACACTGAAGCTTTCTTT	CASSLEPEVNTEAFF
-	TRBD2	TRBV7-8	TRBJ2-3	TGTGCCAGCAGCCCGGGACTAGCGGACACAGATACGCAGTATTTT	CASSPGLADTDTQYF
many	-	TRBV20-1	TRBJ2-4	TGCAGTGCTAGTCTCGAGGGTGACATTCAGTACTTC	CSASLEGDIQYF
-	-	TRBV7-6	TRBJ2-2	TGTGCCAGCAGCGTCAGACGGGTCTGGGGCACCGGGGAGCTGTTTTTT	CASSVRRVWGTGELFF
few	TRBD1	TRBV2	TRBJ1-6	TGTGCCAGCAGAGATACCACAGGGGAGCCCTATAATTCACCCCTCCACTTT	CASRDTTGEPYNSPLHF
many	-	TRBV3-1	TRBJ1-4	TGTGCCAGCACCCAGGGCGGTAATGAAAAACTGTTTTTT	CASTQGGNEKLFF
many	-	TRBV5-1	TRBJ1-2	TGCGCCAGCAGAAACTCTGACTATGGCTACACCTTC	CASRNSDYGYTF
few	-	TRBV27	TRBJ1-5	TGTGCCAGCAGTTTAACCAGGGGCGTACAGCCCCAGCATTTT	CASSLTRGVQPQHF
many	-	TRBV19	TRBJ1-1	TGTGCCAGTAGTATAGATTTGGTAGGGGTCGGAGCTTTCTTT	CASSIDLVGVGAFF
-	-	TRBV6-1	TRBJ2-3	TGTGCCAGCAGTGCTAGCCGTGAATGGGATACGCAGTATTTT	CASSASREWDTQYF
-	-	TRBV7-6	TRBJ1-1	TGTGCCAGCAGCCTAAAAACAGGTATGGGCACTGAAGCTTTCTTT	CASSLKTGMGTEAFF
few	-	TRBV27	TRBJ1-1	TGTGCCAGCAGTTCAGCACCAGGACGGGAGAACACTGAAGCTTTCTTT	CASSSAPGRENTEAFF
few	TRBD1	TRBV6-1	TRBJ1-1	TGTGCCAGCAGTGAAGAATGGACAGGAGCTTTCTTT	CASSEEWTGAFF
many	TRBD2	TRBV28	TRBJ2-1	TGTGCCAGCATCACAGCGGGGGAAGGGAACAATGAGCAGTTCTTC	CASITAGEGNNEQFF
-	TRBD1	TRBV6-1	TRBJ1-1	TGTGCCGGGACAGGGGCTGAGACGGACACTGAAGCTTTCTTT	CAGTGAETDTEAFF
few	TRBD2	TRBV7-6	TRBJ2-3	TGTGCCAGCAGCTCCCCTTACGGGCGGGGGGGCACAGATACGCAGTATTTT	CASSSPYGRGGTDTQYF
-	-	TRBV20-1	TRBJ1-5	TGCAGTGCTACCCCCGGGGGTAATAGCAATCAGCCCCAGCATTTT	CSATPGGNSNQPQHF
-	TRBD1	TRBV2	TRBJ2-3	TGTGCCAGCAGTCAGTCGGGACAGGGGGCAGATACGCAGTATTTT	CASSQSGQGADTQYF
many	-	TRBV28	TRBJ1-5	TGTGCCAGCAGTTTAGGCGGGCAGGCCTCTCAGCCCCAGCATTTT	CASSLGGQASQPQHF
many	TRBD2	TRBV7-3	TRBJ2-2	TGTGCCAGCAGCTTATTGGGACTAGGGGACACCGGGGAGCTGTTTTTT	CASSLLGLGDTGELFF
many	-	TRBV7-4	TRBJ1-4	TGTGCCAGCCGGAGGGGGGCAGGGGATGAAAAACTGTTTTTT	CASRRGAGDEKLFF
few	-	TRBV7-8	TRBJ1-3	TGTGCCAGCAGCTTAGAGGTGGGGGGAGGACCTGGAAACACCATATATTTT	CASSLEVGGGPGNTIYF
-	-	TRBV7-8	TRBJ2-1	TGTGCCAGCAGCTTAGGAGGTTTACTCAACAATGAGCAGTTCTTC	CASSLGGLLNNEQFF
few	-	TRBV27	TRBJ2-7	TGTGCCAGCAGCGGAGGCATTTACTACGAGCAGTACTTC	CASSGGIYYEQYF
many	TRBD2	TRBV7-8	TRBJ2-3	TGTGCCAGCAGCTCGGGACTAGCGGGGAGCACAGATACGCAGTATTTT	CASSSGLAGSTDTQYF
many	-	TRBV12-3/TRBV12-4	TRBJ1-2	TGTGCCAGCAGTCCAACTGGGGGTCATGGCTACACCTTC	CASSPTGGHGYTF
-	TRBD2	TRBV15	TRBJ2-1	TGTGCCACCAGCCCGTCCGGGGGGAGCTCCTACAATGAGCAGTTCTTC	CATSPSGGSSYNEQFF
-	-	TRBV28	TRBJ1-2	TGTGCCAGCAGTTTAAAGGGATCGAGCTATGGCTACACCTTC	CASSLKGSSYGYTF
-	-	TRBV6-5	TRBJ1-3	TGTGCCAGCAGTTACTCTAGGGACTCTGGAAACACCATATATTTT	CASSYSRDSGNTIYF
many	TRBD1	TRBV20-1	TRBJ2-7	TGCAGTGCTAGGTGGGACAGAAGTTCCTACGAGCAGTACTTC	CSARWDRSSYEQYF
-	-	TRBV19	TRBJ2-7	TGTGCCAGTAGTATAGATCTGAGGACGGACGCCTACGAGCAGTACTTC	CASSIDLRTDAYEQYF
many	-	TRBV15	TRBJ1-4	TGTGCCACCAGCAGGATCCTGACAGATCAGATCGCCTATGAAAAACTGTTTTTT	CATSRILTDQIAYEKLFF
-	-	TRBV10-2	TRBJ2-5	TGCGCCAGCAGGGACCAAGAGACCCAGTACTTC	CASRDQETQYF
few	-	TRBV28	TRBJ1-3	TGTGCCAGCTCGCCCCCGGGACAAAGAAACACCATATATTTT	CASSPPGQRNTIYF